This T cell receptor (beta chain) is from a study of T cell changes during pregnancy in multiple sclerosis. TCRdb's table, derived via immunoSEQ multiplex PCR, lists solely in-frame clones and lacks some. The data show fewer than 90,000 clones, with less than 95% seen just once and about 0.92% held by the top ten. The CDR3 has 14 amino acids. V was pared by 3 bases and J by 2 bases, with 2 bases of the junction left unmatched. CDR1 and CDR2 from the germline V gene are SGDLS and YYNGEE. This TCR was recovered from a female donor with multiple sclerosis, enrolled in a pregnancy study. The rearrangement links TRBV9 to TRBJ2-3; 8 nucleotides align to TRBD2. The specimen was peripheral blood, collected in the second trimester of pregnancy. The CDR3 reads CASSERGYTDTQYF. The CDR3 DNA is TGTGCCAGCAGCGAGCGGGGGTACACAGATACGCAGTATTTT.